A selection of T cell receptor beta chains follows, all from one sample in a study of cytomegalovirus exposure and HLA in healthy donors. Libraries were prepared by immunoSEQ multiplex PCR; TCRdb keeps only in-frame clonotypes and omits some of them. Of under 200,000 clones listed, less than 90% are singletons. The specimen sequenced was PBMCs. The receptors were sampled from a woman younger than 35 in good health and CMV-seronegative. The CDR3 runs from the conserved cysteine through the conserved F or W. A D gene is named only where the DNA matches it firmly. Some rows have no size entry. The others give once, few or many, or a class for an expanded clone.

clone_size: .; d_call: TRBD2; j_call: TRBJ2-1; v_call: TRBV7-7; cdr3_aa: CASSQYAPGTSGSKKQFF; cdr3_nt: TGTGCTAGCAGCCAATACGCCCCAGGGACTAGCGGGAGTAAGAAGCAGTTCTTC
clone_size: .; d_call: .; j_call: TRBJ2-1; v_call: TRBV2; cdr3_aa: CASSVRVIYNEQFF; cdr3_nt: TGTGCCAGCAGTGTCCGGGTTATCTACAATGAGCAGTTCTTC
clone_size: .; d_call: TRBD1; j_call: TRBJ1-1; v_call: TRBV5-8; cdr3_aa: CASSLQGAEAFF; cdr3_nt: TGTGCCAGCAGCTTGCAGGGGGCTGAAGCTTTCTTT
clone_size: .; d_call: TRBD2; j_call: TRBJ2-7; v_call: TRBV5-4; cdr3_aa: CASRSGEGAYEQYF; cdr3_nt: TGTGCCAGCAGAAGCGGGGAGGGCGCCTACGAGCAGTACTTC
clone_size: .; d_call: .; j_call: TRBJ1-1; v_call: TRBV7-9; cdr3_aa: CASSPVGRNTEAFF; cdr3_nt: TGTGCCAGCAGCCCCGTGGGGCGAAACACTGAAGCTTTCTTT
clone_size: .; d_call: .; j_call: TRBJ1-5; v_call: TRBV6-1; cdr3_aa: CASSEALGQPQHF; cdr3_nt: TGTGCCAGCAGTGAAGCCTTGGGCCAGCCCCAGCATTTT
clone_size: .; d_call: TRBD1; j_call: TRBJ2-1; v_call: TRBV27; cdr3_aa: CASKQTGSNNEQFF; cdr3_nt: TGTGCCAGCAAACAGACAGGGTCTAACAATGAGCAGTTCTTC
clone_size: .; d_call: .; j_call: TRBJ2-4; v_call: TRBV29-1; cdr3_aa: CSVEGSGGNIQYF; cdr3_nt: TGCAGCGTTGAAGGGTCAGGGGGGAACATTCAGTACTTC
clone_size: once; d_call: .; j_call: TRBJ1-1; v_call: TRBV7-2; cdr3_aa: CASSLRQLNTEAFF; cdr3_nt: TGTGCCAGCAGCTTACGACAGTTGAACACTGAAGCTTTCTTT
clone_size: .; d_call: .; j_call: TRBJ1-1; v_call: TRBV4-1; cdr3_aa: CASSQDRGRGTEAFF; cdr3_nt: TGCGCCAGCAGCCAAGATAGGGGTCGCGGCACTGAAGCTTTCTTT
clone_size: .; d_call: .; j_call: TRBJ2-3; v_call: TRBV5-4; cdr3_aa: CASSLDYASSDTQYF; cdr3_nt: TGTGCCAGCAGCTTGGACTACGCCTCATCTGATACGCAGTATTTT
clone_size: .; d_call: .; j_call: TRBJ2-7; v_call: TRBV27; cdr3_aa: CASSYGGQGIGEQYF; cdr3_nt: TGTGCCAGCAGTTACGGGGGGCAGGGGATCGGCGAGCAGTACTTC
clone_size: .; d_call: TRBD2; j_call: TRBJ2-7; v_call: TRBV19; cdr3_aa: CASSSTSGGLYEQYF; cdr3_nt: TGTGCCAGTAGTTCCACTAGCGGGGGTCTTTACGAGCAGTACTTC
clone_size: .; d_call: .; j_call: TRBJ2-2; v_call: TRBV9; cdr3_aa: CASSGLTRTNTGELFF; cdr3_nt: TGTGCCAGCAGCGGCCTCACGCGGACGAACACCGGGGAGCTGTTTTTT
clone_size: .; d_call: TRBD2; j_call: TRBJ2-7; v_call: TRBV5-4; cdr3_aa: CASSLTGGSSYEQYF; cdr3_nt: TGTGCCAGCAGCTTGACGGGGGGGAGCTCCTACGAGCAGTACTTC
clone_size: .; d_call: .; j_call: TRBJ2-7; v_call: TRBV4-1; cdr3_aa: CASSQGFKGRNSYEQYF; cdr3_nt: TGCGCCAGCAGCCAAGGGTTTAAGGGGCGAAACTCCTACGAGCAGTACTTC
clone_size: .; d_call: .; j_call: TRBJ2-5; v_call: TRBV6-1; cdr3_aa: CASSFSDQETQYF; cdr3_nt: TGTGCCAGCAGTTTTTCGGACCAAGAGACCCAGTACTTC
clone_size: .; d_call: .; j_call: TRBJ1-1; v_call: TRBV7-2; cdr3_aa: CASSPFRGTEAFF; cdr3_nt: TGTGCCAGCAGCCCTTTTCGGGGCACTGAAGCTTTCTTT
clone_size: .; d_call: TRBD1; j_call: TRBJ1-4; v_call: TRBV28; cdr3_aa: CATSRGTAPNEKLFF; cdr3_nt: TGTGCCACCTCGAGAGGGACAGCTCCTAATGAAAAACTGTTTTTT
clone_size: .; d_call: .; j_call: TRBJ1-5; v_call: TRBV18; cdr3_aa: CASSPAGRGQPQHF; cdr3_nt: TGTGCCAGCTCACCCGCGGGAAGGGGTCAGCCCCAGCATTTT
clone_size: few; d_call: .; j_call: TRBJ1-1; v_call: TRBV5-4; cdr3_aa: CASSVGGRGTEAFF; cdr3_nt: TGTGCCAGCAGCGTAGGGGGAAGAGGGACCGAAGCTTTCTTT
clone_size: .; d_call: .; j_call: TRBJ2-7; v_call: TRBV12-5; cdr3_aa: CASGLVLRDLDEQYF; cdr3_nt: TGTGCTAGTGGTTTGGTACTGAGGGATCTCGACGAGCAGTACTTC
clone_size: few; d_call: TRBD1; j_call: TRBJ2-7; v_call: TRBV4-1; cdr3_aa: CASSSRQGDEQYF; cdr3_nt: TGCGCCAGCAGCTCACGACAGGGGGACGAGCAGTACTTC
clone_size: .; d_call: .; j_call: TRBJ1-3; v_call: TRBV1; cdr3_aa: CTSSQVPPPTRGGNTIYF; cdr3_nt: TGCACCAGCAGCCAAGTACCTCCCCCAACACGGGGAGGAAACACCATATATTTT
clone_size: .; d_call: TRBD1; j_call: TRBJ2-7; v_call: TRBV5-6; cdr3_aa: CASSLPGTETYEQYF; cdr3_nt: TGTGCCAGCAGCCTTCCCGGGACAGAAACCTACGAGCAGTACTTC
clone_size: once; d_call: TRBD1; j_call: TRBJ2-7; v_call: TRBV4-1; cdr3_aa: CASSQVPGTATYEQYF; cdr3_nt: TGCGCCAGCAGCCAAGTCCCAGGGACAGCAACCTACGAGCAGTACTTC
clone_size: .; d_call: TRBD2; j_call: TRBJ2-7; v_call: TRBV10-1; cdr3_aa: CASAGGEQYF; cdr3_nt: TGCGCCAGCGCGGGGGGCGAGCAGTACTTC
clone_size: .; d_call: .; j_call: TRBJ2-5; v_call: TRBV5-1; cdr3_aa: CASSLSTAQETQYF; cdr3_nt: TGCGCCAGCAGCTTGTCAACAGCCCAAGAGACCCAGTACTTC
clone_size: once; d_call: TRBD1; j_call: TRBJ2-7; v_call: TRBV25-1; cdr3_aa: CASSEPGQGMGEQYF; cdr3_nt: TGTGCCAGCAGTGAACCGGGACAGGGGATGGGGGAACAGTACTTC
clone_size: few; d_call: .; j_call: TRBJ1-4; v_call: TRBV4-2; cdr3_aa: CASSQDGVLGGDEKLFF; cdr3_nt: TGTGCCAGCAGCCAAGACGGGGTCCTAGGGGGGGATGAAAAACTGTTTTTT
clone_size: once; d_call: .; j_call: TRBJ2-7; v_call: TRBV2; cdr3_aa: CASSEALLTGYRAYEQYF; cdr3_nt: TGTGCCAGCAGTGAAGCGCTTCTTACGGGTTACCGAGCCTACGAGCAGTACTTC
clone_size: .; d_call: .; j_call: TRBJ2-1; v_call: TRBV29-1; cdr3_aa: CSVAVRSNEQFF; cdr3_nt: TGCAGCGTTGCGGTCCGCTCCAATGAGCAGTTCTTC
clone_size: .; d_call: .; j_call: TRBJ1-6; v_call: TRBV7-9; cdr3_aa: CASTNAGWNSPLHF; cdr3_nt: TGTGCCAGCACCAACGCAGGTTGGAATTCACCCCTCCACTTT
clone_size: few; d_call: .; j_call: TRBJ2-7; v_call: TRBV6-5; cdr3_aa: CASSYWGGEGEQYF; cdr3_nt: TGTGCCAGCAGTTACTGGGGTGGTGAGGGCGAGCAGTACTTC
clone_size: .; d_call: .; j_call: TRBJ2-3; v_call: TRBV6-5; cdr3_aa: CASSYQRGTDTQYF; cdr3_nt: TGTGCCAGCAGTTACCAGCGAGGGACAGATACGCAGTATTTT
clone_size: .; d_call: TRBD2; j_call: TRBJ2-1; v_call: TRBV7-9; cdr3_aa: CASSSRRTSGRGNEQFF; cdr3_nt: TGTGCCAGCAGCTCGAGACGGACTAGCGGGAGAGGTAATGAGCAGTTCTTC
clone_size: .; d_call: .; j_call: TRBJ1-5; v_call: TRBV19; cdr3_aa: CASRRSRDRLNQPQHF; cdr3_nt: TGTGCCAGTAGGCGCTCCCGTGACAGGTTAAATCAGCCCCAGCATTTT
clone_size: few; d_call: .; j_call: TRBJ1-1; v_call: TRBV20-1; cdr3_aa: CSARGPRGAFF; cdr3_nt: TGCAGTGCCCGGGGTCCTCGAGGGGCTTTCTTT
clone_size: .; d_call: .; j_call: TRBJ1-5; v_call: TRBV6-5; cdr3_aa: CASSRGQSNQPQHF; cdr3_nt: TGTGCCAGCAGCCGAGGACAGAGCAATCAGCCCCAGCATTTT
clone_size: .; d_call: .; j_call: TRBJ1-2; v_call: TRBV28; cdr3_aa: CASSSIYGYTF; cdr3_nt: TGTGCCAGCAGTTCTATTTATGGCTACACCTTC
clone_size: few; d_call: .; j_call: TRBJ2-3; v_call: TRBV28; cdr3_aa: CASRRASTDTQYF; cdr3_nt: TGTGCCAGCAGGAGGGCTAGCACAGATACGCAGTATTTT
clone_size: few; d_call: .; j_call: TRBJ2-7; v_call: TRBV28; cdr3_aa: CASSHSYEQYF; cdr3_nt: TGTGCCAGCAGTCACTCCTACGAGCAGTACTTC
clone_size: .; d_call: TRBD2; j_call: TRBJ2-3; v_call: TRBV11-2; cdr3_aa: CASSLDTSDNTDTQYF; cdr3_nt: TGTGCCAGCAGCTTAGATACTAGCGACAACACAGATACGCAGTATTTT
clone_size: .; d_call: TRBD1; j_call: TRBJ2-7; v_call: TRBV27; cdr3_aa: CASSLSDRELYEQYF; cdr3_nt: TGTGCCAGCAGTTTATCGGACAGGGAACTCTACGAGCAGTACTTC
clone_size: .; d_call: .; j_call: TRBJ2-3; v_call: TRBV7-9; cdr3_aa: CASSPVVGAPTSTDTQYF; cdr3_nt: TGTGCCAGCAGCCCGGTGGTGGGGGCCCCTACAAGCACAGATACGCAGTATTTT
clone_size: .; d_call: .; j_call: TRBJ1-1; v_call: TRBV28; cdr3_aa: CASSRGGENTEAFF; cdr3_nt: TGTGCCAGCAGTAGAGGGGGGGAGAACACTGAAGCTTTCTTT
clone_size: .; d_call: TRBD2; j_call: TRBJ2-7; v_call: TRBV28; cdr3_aa: CASRRTSGIDEQYF; cdr3_nt: TGTGCCAGCAGGAGGACTAGCGGGATTGATGAGCAGTACTTC
clone_size: .; d_call: TRBD2; j_call: TRBJ2-5; v_call: TRBV5-1; cdr3_aa: CASRKSGSLETQYF; cdr3_nt: TGCGCCAGCAGGAAAAGCGGGAGTCTTGAGACCCAGTACTTC
clone_size: once; d_call: .; j_call: TRBJ1-2; v_call: TRBV7-9; cdr3_aa: CASSLILTSKYGYTF; cdr3_nt: TGTGCCAGCAGCTTAATACTGACATCCAAATATGGCTACACCTTC
clone_size: once; d_call: .; j_call: TRBJ1-1; v_call: TRBV30; cdr3_aa: CAWRETGGGVATEAFF; cdr3_nt: TGTGCCTGGAGGGAGACGGGAGGGGGAGTGGCCACTGAAGCTTTCTTT
clone_size: .; d_call: TRBD2; j_call: TRBJ2-1; v_call: TRBV9; cdr3_aa: CASSSGGLAGDNEQFF; cdr3_nt: TGTGCCAGCAGCTCAGGGGGACTAGCGGGAGACAATGAGCAGTTCTTC
clone_size: .; d_call: .; j_call: TRBJ2-1; v_call: TRBV27; cdr3_aa: CASLPWGDPSYNEQFF; cdr3_nt: TGTGCCAGCCTCCCATGGGGCGACCCCTCCTACAATGAGCAGTTCTTC
clone_size: .; d_call: TRBD1; j_call: TRBJ2-7; v_call: TRBV30; cdr3_aa: CAWSLQGEGYF; cdr3_nt: TGTGCCTGGAGTTTACAGGGGGAAGGGTACTTC
clone_size: once; d_call: TRBD2; j_call: TRBJ2-6; v_call: TRBV11-2; cdr3_aa: CASGLSGGAIGANVLTF; cdr3_nt: TGTGCCAGCGGACTTAGCGGGGGGGCCATTGGGGCCAACGTCCTGACTTTC